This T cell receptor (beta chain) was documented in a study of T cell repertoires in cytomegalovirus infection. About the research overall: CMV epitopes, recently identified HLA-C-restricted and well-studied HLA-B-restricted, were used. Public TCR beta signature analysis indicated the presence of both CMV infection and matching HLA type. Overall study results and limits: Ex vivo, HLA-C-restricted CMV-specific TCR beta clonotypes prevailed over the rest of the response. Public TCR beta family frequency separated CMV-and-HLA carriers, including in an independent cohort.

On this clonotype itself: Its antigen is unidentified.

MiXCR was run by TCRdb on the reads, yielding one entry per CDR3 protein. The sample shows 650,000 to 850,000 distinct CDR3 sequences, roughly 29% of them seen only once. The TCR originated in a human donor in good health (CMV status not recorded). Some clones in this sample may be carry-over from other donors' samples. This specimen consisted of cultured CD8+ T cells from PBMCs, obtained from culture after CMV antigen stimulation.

The CDR3 DNA reads as TGTGCCAGCAGCCTAGGCGGGCCTTTTGAGCAGTACTTC. Protein: CASSLGGPFEQYF. The J gene is TRBJ2-7, the V gene TRBV3-1; possibly TRBD2 for D (5 bases). Germline V gives CDR1 LGHDT, CDR2 YNNKEL (reference sequence). V lost 4 bases and J lost 7, with 14 bases in between. The CDR3 covers 13 residues.